The 21 T cell receptor beta chains in this list originate from one sample, sequenced in a study of cytomegalovirus exposure and HLA in healthy donors. PCR used 60 Vbeta primers and 13 Jbeta primers. Sequencing used immunoSEQ multiplex PCR; TCRdb keeps in-frame clones, though not all of them. The top ten hold about 1.4% of the sample, which has about 160,000 clones, 70% to 80% seen once. Specimen: PBMCs. These receptors all stem from a man aged 40-55 years in good health and CMV-seronegative.

J is TRBJ2-7 and V is TRBV21-1; the table's TRBD2 call for D was not verified on the DNA. TRBV21-1 is flagged as a pseudogene. There are 16 residues in the CDR3. CDR3: CASSKEGGRRPYEQYV. CDR3 nucleotide sequence: TGTGCCAGCAGCAAAGAGGGCGGGAGAAGGCCCTACGAGCAGTACGTC.

CDR3 nucleotides: TGTGCCAGCAGCCCAAGACTAGCGGGGGAAAAAAACATTCAGTACTTC. Its protein is CASSPRLAGEKNIQYF. This rearrangement joins TRBV5-4 to TRBJ2-4; 12 bases line up with TRBD2. The CDR3 runs to 16 residues. From germline, CDR1 is SGHNT and CDR2 YYREEE (reference sequence). Trimming took 4 bases from V and 4 from J; bases not matched to a gene: 6.

J is TRBJ2-4 and V is TRBV5-6, with 7 bases that match TRBD2. This CDR3 region has 15 residues. Trimming at V came to 0 bases and at J to 6 bases, leaving 6 bases not matched to a gene. Germline V gene sequence: CDR1 SGHDT, CDR2 YYEEEE. DNA for the CDR3: TGTGCCAGCAGCTTGGGGGGGGAGGGCCGAAACATTCAGTACTTC. This translates into CASSLGGEGRNIQYF. The full variable domain, its missing parts supplied by reference TRBV5-6 and TRBJ2-4, is DAGVTQSPTHLIKTRGQQVTLRCSPKSGHDTVSWYQQALGQGPQFIFQYYEEEERQRGNFPDRFSGHQFPNYSSELNVNALLLGDSALYLCASSLGGEGRNIQYFGAGTRLSVL.

V and J are TRBV23-1 and TRBJ2-7; D ambiguous. TRBV23-1 is identified as an open reading frame with a role that is uncertain. This CDR3 spans 15 amino acids. V lost 6 bases to trimming and J lost 6 bases, with 21 bases between them. This chain's CDR3 is CASRRRKAAMSEQYV. CDR3 bases: TGCGCCAGCAGGAGGCGGAAGGCAGCAATGAGCGAGCAGTACGTC.

This rearrangement joins TRBV11-3 to TRBJ2-3; maybe TRBD2 (6 bases). V gave up 5 bases and J gave up 9 bases, with 18 bases separating them. The CDR3 has 14 amino acids. Per germline, CDR1 SGHNT and CDR2 YENEEA. CDR3 DNA sequence: TGTGCCAGCAGCCCCCCCGGAGGGCGAGGAACGCAGTATTTT. Its protein is CASSPPGGRGTQYF.

The V call is TRBV4-2, the J call TRBJ2-7; a possible D gene is TRBD2 (6 bases). The V and J ends lost 1 base and 2 bases respectively, with 12 bases between them. Per germline, CDR1 LGHNA and CDR2 YNFKEQ. This CDR3 comprises 15 residues. The CDR3 loop reads CASSQARGGAYEQYF. DNA of the CDR3: TGTGCCAGCAGCCAAGCGAGGGGAGGCGCCTACGAGCAGTACTTC.

The table lists this clone with a count of one. The chain combines TRBV29-1 with TRBJ1-1, with no clear D. Germline values: CDR1 SQVTM, CDR2 ANQGSEA. The CDR3 contains 13 residues. Trimming removed 4 bases from V and 7 bases from J, with 16 bases in between. CDR3 loop: CSVGSRPRGEAFF. CDR3 in DNA: TGCAGCGTTGGGAGTAGGCCGCGGGGTGAAGCTTTCTTT.

J is TRBJ2-2 and V is TRBV18; possible D gene TRBD2, 5 bases. Germline V CDR1 and CDR2: KGHSH, LQKENI. Trimming cost V 2 bases and J 5 bases, with 15 bases left between them. The CDR3 loop spans 16 amino acids. CDR3 nucleotide sequence: TGTGCCAGCTCACCAACCCTCGACCGGGGTACCGGGGAGCTGTTTTTT. It encodes CASSPTLDRGTGELFF.

The J gene is TRBJ2-5, the V gene TRBV27; D not resolved. The DNA end lines up better with TRBJ2-7; the J call may be wrong. Germline values: CDR1 MNHEY, CDR2 SMNVEV (reference sequence). The CDR3 extends over 14 amino acids. The DNA of the CDR3 is TGTGCCAGCAGGGGCGCAGCCTCCACCTACGAGCAGTACTTC. It encodes CASRGAASTYEQYF.

The chain joins TRBV28 to TRBJ1-2, with 7 bases identical to TRBD1. The germline gives CDR1 MDHEN, CDR2 SYDVKM. CDR3 length equals 14 residues. Germline trimming cut 3 bases from V and 7 bases from J; bases unmatched to any gene: 8. CDR3 bases: TGTGCCAGCAGTTTTGACGACAGGGTCTCTGGCTACACCTTC. Amino acid sequence: CASSFDDRVSGYTF.

This chain links TRBV9 with TRBJ2-1; D perhaps matches TRBD2 (5 bases). The V end was cut by 4 bases, the J end by 3 bases, with 8 bases between. CDR3 length: 13 residues. CDR1 SGDLS and CDR2 YYNGEE come from the germline V gene. DNA for the CDR3: TGTGCCAGCAGCACCGGGGTCTACAATGAGCAGTTCTTC. Protein: CASSTGVYNEQFF.

The chain couples TRBV6-1 to TRBJ1-5, with TRBD1 identical over 9 bases. This CDR3 contains 15 residues. Germline V lookup: CDR1 MNHNS, CDR2 SASEGT. The V gene end was trimmed by 7 bases and the J gene end by 6 bases; junction bases not matched to a gene: 10. CDR3 region: CASIPSATGGQPQHF. Here the CDR3 DNA reads TGTGCCAGCATTCCCTCGGCGACAGGGGGTCAGCCCCAGCATTTT.

CDR3 bases: TGTGCCAGCAGTTCCCTTATTCCGGGACAGGGCCTGCTCGTC. Residues: CASSSLIPGQGLLV. The V gene is TRBV27, the J gene TRBJ2-7; TRBD1 aligns across 9 bases. The CDR3 loop spans 14 amino acids. Looked up from germline, CDR1 is MNHEY and CDR2 is SMNVEV (reference sequence).

V is TRBV27 and J is TRBJ1-1; D is uncertain. Germline V lookup: CDR1 MNHEY, CDR2 SMNVEV (reference sequence). V lost 0 bases to trimming and J lost 2 bases, with 7 bases between them. The CDR3 loop spans 14 amino acids. This CDR3 is CASSLSPDNTEAFF. CDR3 DNA: TGTGCCAGCAGTTTATCGCCAGATAACACTGAAGCTTTCTTT.

The chain uses TRBV5-6 and TRBJ1-2; D is ambiguous. Germline loops: CDR1 SGHDT, CDR2 YYEEEE. V was cut by 0 bases and J by 9 bases, with 12 bases left in between. The CDR3 has 13 amino acids. The CDR3 DNA reads TGTGCCAGCAGCTTGGATGTGAGCGTCAGCTACACCTTC. This gives the protein CASSLDVSVSYTF.

The chain employs TRBV5-1 and TRBJ2-3; 13 bases map to TRBD2. The CDR3 is 16 residues long. V was pared by 7 bases and J by 4 bases, with 9 bases of the junction left unmatched. Germline V CDR1 and CDR2: SGHRS, YFSETQ. The CDR3 is CASQGLAGSTADTQYF. The CDR3 region has the DNA TGCGCCAGCCAGGGACTAGCGGGATCCACCGCAGATACGCAGTATTTT.

V is TRBV4-1 and J is TRBJ2-1; no definite D call. CDR3 length: 15 amino acids. From germline, CDR1 is MGHRA and CDR2 YSYEKL. The ends were cut back, 1 base at V and 3 bases at J, with 10 bases in the middle. The DNA for the CDR3 is TGCGCCAGCAGCCAAGGTCGCGGATTCTACAATGAGCAGTTCTTC. This gives the protein CASSQGRGFYNEQFF.

The chain uses TRBV14 and TRBJ2-5; D is perhaps TRBD1 (6 bases). Germline values: CDR1 SGHDN, CDR2 FVKESK. V was trimmed by 0 bases and J by 4 bases, leaving 12 bases between them. This CDR3 has 15 residues. The CDR3 sequence: CASSQDVTGRETQYF. CDR3 coding DNA: TGTGCCAGCAGCCAAGATGTTACAGGGCGAGAGACCCAGTACTTC.

DNA for the CDR3: TGTGCCAGCAGCCCGAGGGCTTCCTATAATTCACCCCTCCACTTT. Translated: CASSPRASYNSPLHF. This chain joins TRBV2 and TRBJ1-6; no reliable D call. This CDR3 contains 15 residues. With 6 bases removed from V and 1 base from J, the gap between germline ends came to 10 bases. Looked up from germline, CDR1 is SNHLY and CDR2 is FYNNEI.

This rearrangement joins TRBV28 to TRBJ2-7, with D maybe TRBD1 (5 bases). Trimming pared 6 bases from V and 5 bases from J, leaving 17 bases between. CDR3 size: 14 residues. Germline values: CDR1 MDHEN, CDR2 SYDVKM. The chain's CDR3 is CASSVAQGPNEQYV. The CDR3 region has the DNA TGTGCCAGCAGCGTGGCGCAGGGCCCCAACGAGCAGTACGTC.

The chain has TRBV5-1 and TRBJ2-1; a weak D match, TRBD1 (6 bases). V shed 3 bases and J shed 5 bases, with 12 bases lying between them. This CDR3 contains 14 residues. Germline V gene lookup returns CDR1 SGHRS and CDR2 YFSETQ. The chain's CDR3 is CASSSVQGHNEQFF. The CDR3 bases are TGCGCCAGCAGCTCTGTACAGGGCCACAATGAGCAGTTCTTC.